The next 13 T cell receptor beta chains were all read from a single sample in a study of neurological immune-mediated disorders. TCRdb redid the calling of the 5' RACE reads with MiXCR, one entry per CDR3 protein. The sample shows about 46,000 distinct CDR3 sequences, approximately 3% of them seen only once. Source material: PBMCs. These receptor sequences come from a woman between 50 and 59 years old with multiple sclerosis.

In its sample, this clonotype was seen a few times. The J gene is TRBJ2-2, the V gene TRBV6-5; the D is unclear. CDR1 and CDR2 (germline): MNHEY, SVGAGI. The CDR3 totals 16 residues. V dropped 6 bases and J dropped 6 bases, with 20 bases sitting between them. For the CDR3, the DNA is TGTGCCAGCAGCCGCCATCGGATTAAGCAGGCCGGGGAGCTGTTTTTT. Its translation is CASSRHRIKQAGELFF.

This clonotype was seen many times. This CDR3 is CASSLGIAGVSNEQFF. CDR3 nucleotides: TGCGCCAGCAGCTTGGGGATAGCGGGAGTATCCAATGAGCAGTTCTTC. The rearrangement uses TRBV5-1 and TRBJ2-1; 9 nucleotides line up with TRBD2. Germline values: CDR1 SGHRS, CDR2 YFSETQ. Unmatched junction bases numbered 7, after V lost 0 bases and J lost 6 bases. The CDR3 loop spans 16 amino acids.

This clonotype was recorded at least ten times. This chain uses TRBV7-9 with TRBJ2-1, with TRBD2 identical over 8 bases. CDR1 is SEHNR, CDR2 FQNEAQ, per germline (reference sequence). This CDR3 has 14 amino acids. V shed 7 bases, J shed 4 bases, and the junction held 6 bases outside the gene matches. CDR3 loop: CASTQSSGYNEQFF. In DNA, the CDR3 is TGTGCCAGCACCCAGTCTAGCGGGTACAATGAGCAGTTCTTC.

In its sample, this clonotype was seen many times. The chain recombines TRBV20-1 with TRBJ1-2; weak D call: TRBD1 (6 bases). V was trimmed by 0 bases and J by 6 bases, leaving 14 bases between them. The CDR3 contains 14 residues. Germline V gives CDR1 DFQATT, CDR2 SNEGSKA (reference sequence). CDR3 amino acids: CSARDGGGANGYTF. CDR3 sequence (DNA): TGCAGTGCTAGAGATGGGGGGGGCGCCAATGGCTACACCTTC.

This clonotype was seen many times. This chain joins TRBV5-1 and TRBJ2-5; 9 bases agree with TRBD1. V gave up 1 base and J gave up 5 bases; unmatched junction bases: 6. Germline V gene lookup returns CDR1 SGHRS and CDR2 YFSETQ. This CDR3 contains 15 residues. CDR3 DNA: TGCGCCAGCAGCTTGAACACAGGGGGCGGGGAGACCCAGTACTTC. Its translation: CASSLNTGGGETQYF.

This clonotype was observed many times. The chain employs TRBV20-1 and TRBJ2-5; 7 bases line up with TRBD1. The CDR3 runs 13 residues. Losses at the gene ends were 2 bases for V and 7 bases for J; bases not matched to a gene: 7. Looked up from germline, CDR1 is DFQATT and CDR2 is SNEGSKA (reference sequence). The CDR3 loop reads CSARITGEGTQYF. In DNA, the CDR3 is TGCAGTGCTAGAATAACAGGGGAAGGGACCCAGTACTTC.

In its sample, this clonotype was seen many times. The CDR3 coding sequence is TGCGCCAGCAGCTTGGACGGGCCTCCAAATTCACCCCTCCACTTT. Encoded protein: CASSLDGPPNSPLHF. The rearrangement uses TRBV5-1 and TRBJ1-6; D gene unclear. V lost 0 bases, J lost 7 bases, and 11 bases lay in between. Germline CDR1 reads SGHRS; CDR2 reads YFSETQ. The CDR3 sequence is 15 residues long.

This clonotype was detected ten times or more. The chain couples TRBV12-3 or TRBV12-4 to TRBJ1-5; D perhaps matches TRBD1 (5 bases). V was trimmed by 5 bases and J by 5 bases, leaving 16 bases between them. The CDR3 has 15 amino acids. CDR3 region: CASSPGGGYDQPQHF. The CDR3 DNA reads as TGTGCCAGCAGTCCAGGCGGGGGGTATGATCAGCCCCAGCATTTT.

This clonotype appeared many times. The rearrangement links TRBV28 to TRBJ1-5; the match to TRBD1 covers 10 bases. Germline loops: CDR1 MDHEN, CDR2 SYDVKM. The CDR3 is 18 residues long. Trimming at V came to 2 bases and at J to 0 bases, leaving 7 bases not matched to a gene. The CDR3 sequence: CASSLVKGTGVSNQPQHF. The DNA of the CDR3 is TGTGCCAGCAGTTTAGTTAAGGGGACAGGGGTTAGCAATCAGCCCCAGCATTTT.

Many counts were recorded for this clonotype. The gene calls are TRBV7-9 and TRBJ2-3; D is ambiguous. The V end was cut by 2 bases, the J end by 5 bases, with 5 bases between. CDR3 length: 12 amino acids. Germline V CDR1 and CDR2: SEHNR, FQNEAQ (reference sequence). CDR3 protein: CASSLIQDTQYF. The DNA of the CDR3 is TGTGCCAGCAGCTTAATTCAAGATACGCAGTATTTT. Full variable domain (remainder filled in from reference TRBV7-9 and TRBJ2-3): DTGVSQNPRHKITKRGQNVTFRCDPISEHNRLYWYRQTLGQGPEFLTYFQNEAQLEKSRLLSDRFSAERPKGSFSTLEIQRTEQGDSAMYLCASSLIQDTQYFGPGTRLTVL.

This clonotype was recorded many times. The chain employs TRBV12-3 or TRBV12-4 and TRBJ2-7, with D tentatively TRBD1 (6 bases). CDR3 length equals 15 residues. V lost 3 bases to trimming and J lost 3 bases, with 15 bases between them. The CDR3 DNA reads TGTGCCAGCAGTTTGGCCAGTGGACAGAGCTACGAGCAGTACTTC. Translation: CASSLASGQSYEQYF.

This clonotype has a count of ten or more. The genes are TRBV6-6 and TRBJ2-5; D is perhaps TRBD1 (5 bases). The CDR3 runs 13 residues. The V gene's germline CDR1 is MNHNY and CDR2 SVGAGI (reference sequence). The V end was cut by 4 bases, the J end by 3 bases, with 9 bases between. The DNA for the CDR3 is TGTGCCAGCAGTTTCAGGGATAAAGAGACCCAGTACTTC. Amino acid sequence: CASSFRDKETQYF.

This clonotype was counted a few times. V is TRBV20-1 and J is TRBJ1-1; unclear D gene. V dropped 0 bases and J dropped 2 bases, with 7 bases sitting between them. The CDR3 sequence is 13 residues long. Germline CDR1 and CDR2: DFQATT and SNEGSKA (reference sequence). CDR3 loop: CSARDNVNTEAFF. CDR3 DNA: TGCAGTGCTAGAGATAACGTTAACACTGAAGCTTTCTTT.